The rows below give T cell receptor beta chains drawn from one sample of a study of blood T cell repertoires in COVID-19. Here immunoSEQ multiplex PCR was the method, and the copy in TCRdb shows in-frame clones only, minus some. The sample yields roughly 230,000 clones, roughly 83% seen once. The sample was peripheral blood. These receptors originate from a man aged 35 to 55 with acute or convalescent COVID-19. The CDR3 runs from the conserved cysteine through the conserved F or W. The order of the fields is J gene, clone size, V gene, D gene, CDR3 DNA, CDR3 protein. A D gene is named only where the DNA matches it firmly. The size entry is marked missing in some rows and otherwise reads once, few, many or a size class.

j_gene: TRBJ1-2; abundance: .; v_gene: TRBV4-3; d_gene: .; CDR3nt: TGCGCCAGCAGCCAAGCCTTACAGGGCGACTATGGCTACACCTTC; CDR3aa: CASSQALQGDYGYTF
j_gene: TRBJ2-6; abundance: .; v_gene: TRBV4-1; d_gene: TRBD1; CDR3nt: TGCGCCAGCAGCCAAGCTGGGACAGGGGCTGCAGGGGCCAACGTCCTGACTTTC; CDR3aa: CASSQAGTGAAGANVLTF
j_gene: TRBJ1-5; abundance: .; v_gene: TRBV19; d_gene: .; CDR3nt: TGTGCCAGCGGCGATCGACTGTATAGCAATCAGCCCCAGCATTTT; CDR3aa: CASGDRLYSNQPQHF
j_gene: TRBJ1-5; abundance: .; v_gene: TRBV4-1; d_gene: .; CDR3nt: TGCGCCAGCAGCCACGGAACTCACGAAGGGGGACAGCCCCAGCATTTT; CDR3aa: CASSHGTHEGGQPQHF
j_gene: TRBJ1-1; abundance: .; v_gene: TRBV7-2; d_gene: .; CDR3nt: TGTGCCAGCAGCTTCGCGGCGATGAACACTGAAGCTTTCTTT; CDR3aa: CASSFAAMNTEAFF
j_gene: TRBJ2-7; abundance: .; v_gene: TRBV27; d_gene: TRBD1; CDR3nt: TGTGCCAGCAGTTTACTGGGACAGGGCTCCTACGAGCAGTACTTC; CDR3aa: CASSLLGQGSYEQYF
j_gene: TRBJ2-7; abundance: .; v_gene: TRBV19; d_gene: TRBD1; CDR3nt: TGTGCCAGTCGATTGGGACAGGGGTCCTACGAGCAGTACTTC; CDR3aa: CASRLGQGSYEQYF
j_gene: TRBJ2-7; abundance: .; v_gene: TRBV3-1/TRBV3-2; d_gene: TRBD1; CDR3nt: TGTGCCAGCAGCCACCGAAGGGGGACAGGGGGCGGCGAGCAGTACTTC; CDR3aa: CASSHRRGTGGGEQYF
j_gene: TRBJ2-1; abundance: once; v_gene: TRBV19; d_gene: .; CDR3nt: TGTGCCAGTAGTGCCCCCGGGGGAAAGCAGTTCTTC; CDR3aa: CASSAPGGKQFF
j_gene: TRBJ1-1; abundance: .; v_gene: TRBV5-1; d_gene: TRBD1; CDR3nt: TGCGCCAGCAGCCCGGAGGCGGCGGACAGGATCTTT; CDR3aa: CASSPEAADRIF
j_gene: TRBJ2-7; abundance: .; v_gene: TRBV15; d_gene: TRBD2; CDR3nt: TGTGCCACCCGGAGAATAGCGGGAGGGCGCGAGCAGTACTTC; CDR3aa: CATRRIAGGREQYF
j_gene: TRBJ2-2; abundance: .; v_gene: TRBV13; d_gene: TRBD2; CDR3nt: TGTGCCAGCACCTACCTAACCTCGACTAGCGGGAACACCGGGGAGCTGTTTTTT; CDR3aa: CASTYLTSTSGNTGELFF
j_gene: TRBJ1-2; abundance: .; v_gene: TRBV30; d_gene: .; CDR3nt: TGTGCCTGGAGTCCCTCCGGGGTAGAGGTCTATGGCTACACCTTC; CDR3aa: CAWSPSGVEVYGYTF
j_gene: TRBJ2-2; abundance: .; v_gene: TRBV9; d_gene: TRBD2; CDR3nt: TGTGCCAGCAGCGTTGGACTAGCGGACACCGGGGAGCTGTTTTTT; CDR3aa: CASSVGLADTGELFF
j_gene: TRBJ2-5; abundance: .; v_gene: TRBV14; d_gene: TRBD1; CDR3nt: TGTGCCAGCAGCCAAAGGCCCCGGACAGGGCGTGGGGAGACCCAGTACTTC; CDR3aa: CASSQRPRTGRGETQYF
j_gene: TRBJ1-1; abundance: few; v_gene: TRBV12-3/TRBV12-4; d_gene: .; CDR3nt: TGTGCCAGCAGTTTTGGGGCAGACACTGAAGCTTTCTTT; CDR3aa: CASSFGADTEAFF
j_gene: TRBJ1-4; abundance: few; v_gene: TRBV7-8; d_gene: TRBD1; CDR3nt: TGTGCCAGCACCAAACAGGGGGGATCCGGAAAACTGTTTTTT; CDR3aa: CASTKQGGSGKLFF
j_gene: TRBJ2-1; abundance: .; v_gene: TRBV5-1; d_gene: .; CDR3nt: TGCGCCAGCAGCTTGGTTAGCGGCGACTCCTACAATGAGCAGTTCTTC; CDR3aa: CASSLVSGDSYNEQFF
j_gene: TRBJ1-5; abundance: .; v_gene: TRBV19; d_gene: TRBD1; CDR3nt: TGTGCCAGTAGTATAGGCCGGACAGGGGGCTCCCCTTTCATCAGAGCCCAGCATTTT; CDR3aa: CASSIGRTGGSPFIRAQHF
j_gene: TRBJ2-7; abundance: .; v_gene: TRBV2; d_gene: TRBD1; CDR3nt: TGTGCCAGCATAAGGTGGCAGGGGGCGCTGGGGGAGCAGTACTTC; CDR3aa: CASIRWQGALGEQYF
j_gene: TRBJ2-7; abundance: .; v_gene: TRBV14; d_gene: .; CDR3nt: TGTGCCAGCAGCTACTCGTGGAGCTCCTACGAGCAGTACTTC; CDR3aa: CASSYSWSSYEQYF
j_gene: TRBJ1-2; abundance: few; v_gene: TRBV19; d_gene: .; CDR3nt: TGTGCCAGTAGGCGGGGAGCGGGCCAATCTGGCTACACCTTC; CDR3aa: CASRRGAGQSGYTF
j_gene: TRBJ2-2; abundance: .; v_gene: TRBV29-1; d_gene: TRBD2; CDR3nt: TGCAGCGCCGTGCTAGCGGAACCGAACACCGGGGAGCTGTTTTTT; CDR3aa: CSAVLAEPNTGELFF
j_gene: TRBJ2-1; abundance: .; v_gene: TRBV27; d_gene: TRBD2; CDR3nt: TGTGCCAGCAGTTTATCAAGGTCTAGCGGGAATGTTGAGCAGTTCTTC; CDR3aa: CASSLSRSSGNVEQFF
j_gene: TRBJ2-7; abundance: .; v_gene: TRBV6-1; d_gene: .; CDR3nt: TGTGCCAGCAGTGAAGAAAGAGGGCAGAAGATCTACGAGCAGTACTTC; CDR3aa: CASSEERGQKIYEQYF
j_gene: TRBJ2-3; abundance: .; v_gene: TRBV11-2; d_gene: .; CDR3nt: TGTGCCAGCAGCTCCTTCACAGATACGCAGTATTTT; CDR3aa: CASSSFTDTQYF
j_gene: TRBJ1-3; abundance: .; v_gene: TRBV2; d_gene: .; CDR3nt: TGTGCCAGCAATACGGGGTTGAGAAACACCATATATTTT; CDR3aa: CASNTGLRNTIYF
j_gene: TRBJ2-5; abundance: .; v_gene: TRBV4-2; d_gene: .; CDR3nt: TGTGCCAGCAGCCAAGTTGCGGCTAGCAGAGGGGAGACCCAGTACTTC; CDR3aa: CASSQVAASRGETQYF
j_gene: TRBJ1-1; abundance: few; v_gene: TRBV27; d_gene: TRBD1; CDR3nt: TGTGCCAGCAGTCAGGACAGGGGGCCAGCCTTGAACACTGAAGCTTTCTTT; CDR3aa: CASSQDRGPALNTEAFF
j_gene: TRBJ1-3; abundance: .; v_gene: TRBV7-9; d_gene: .; CDR3nt: TGTGCCAGCAGCCGAGATCTTGACACCATATATTTT; CDR3aa: CASSRDLDTIYF
j_gene: TRBJ2-2; abundance: .; v_gene: TRBV7-3; d_gene: .; CDR3nt: TGTGCCAGCAGCTTGAACCCCCAGGCGAGCACCGGGGAGCTGTTTTTT; CDR3aa: CASSLNPQASTGELFF
j_gene: TRBJ2-1; abundance: .; v_gene: TRBV19; d_gene: TRBD2; CDR3nt: TGTGCCAGTAGCATTCAGCGGGAGTCCTACAATGAGCAGTTCTTC; CDR3aa: CASSIQRESYNEQFF
j_gene: TRBJ1-3; abundance: .; v_gene: TRBV7-2; d_gene: TRBD1; CDR3nt: TGTGCCAGCAGCTTACCCTCGGGACAGGGAAAAGGAAACACCATATATTTT; CDR3aa: CASSLPSGQGKGNTIYF
j_gene: TRBJ2-7; abundance: .; v_gene: TRBV18; d_gene: TRBD1; CDR3nt: TGTGCCAGCTCACCAAACAGGGGGAGGTACGAGCAGTACTTC; CDR3aa: CASSPNRGRYEQYF
j_gene: TRBJ2-4; abundance: .; v_gene: TRBV28; d_gene: TRBD2; CDR3nt: TGTGCCAGCAGTTTAAGCGGCGGGAGAGCCAAAAACATTCAGTACTTC; CDR3aa: CASSLSGGRAKNIQYF
j_gene: TRBJ1-1; abundance: .; v_gene: TRBV19; d_gene: TRBD1; CDR3nt: TGTGCCAGTAGTAATCCGGCGGGACAGGGGACTGAAGCTTTCTTT; CDR3aa: CASSNPAGQGTEAFF